This section outlines one T cell receptor beta chain sequence together with its context. The V end lost 3 bases, the J end lost 5 bases, and 17 bases lay between the germline ends. In germline, CDR1 is LNHDA, CDR2 SQIVND (reference sequence). This CDR3 is built from 17 residues. This sample is part of a study of blood T cell repertoires in COVID-19. Looking at the study overall: Some COVID-19 samples were acute and others convalescent; all came from the United States, Italy and Spain. Sources were T cells, B-cell-depleted T cells, or PBMCs; the material itself was cDNA or gDNA.

Source study methods: Estimation of nucleated cell counts relied on the amplification of reference gene primers. Generated by immunoSEQ multiplex PCR, the TCRdb table keeps only in-frame clones and is missing some. That table supplies the V and J calls and clone size; D and trimming were determined from the DNA. Among tens of thousands of clones listed, around 90% were seen once. The chain has TRBV19 and TRBJ1-6; the D gene is possibly TRBD1 (6 bases). The sequenced sample consisted of peripheral blood. This sequence originates from an older woman with active COVID-19. The CDR3 nucleotides read TGTGCCAGTAGTATCGCCCCCGGAGGACAGAATAATTCACCCCTCCACTTT. It translates to CASSIAPGGQNNSPLHF.